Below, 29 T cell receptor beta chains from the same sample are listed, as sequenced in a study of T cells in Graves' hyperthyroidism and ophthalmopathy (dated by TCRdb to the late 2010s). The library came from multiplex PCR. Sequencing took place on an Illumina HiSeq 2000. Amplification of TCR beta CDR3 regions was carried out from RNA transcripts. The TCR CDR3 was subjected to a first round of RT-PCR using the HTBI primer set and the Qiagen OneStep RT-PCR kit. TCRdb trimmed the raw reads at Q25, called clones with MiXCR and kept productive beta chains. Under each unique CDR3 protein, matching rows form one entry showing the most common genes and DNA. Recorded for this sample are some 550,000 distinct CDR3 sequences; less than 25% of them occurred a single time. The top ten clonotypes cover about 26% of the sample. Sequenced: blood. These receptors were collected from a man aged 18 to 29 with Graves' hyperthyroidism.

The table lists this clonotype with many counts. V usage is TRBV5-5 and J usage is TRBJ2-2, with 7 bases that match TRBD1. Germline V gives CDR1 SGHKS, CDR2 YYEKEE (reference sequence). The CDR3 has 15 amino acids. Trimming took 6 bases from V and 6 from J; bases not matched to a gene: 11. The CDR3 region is CASTKGKGAAGELFF. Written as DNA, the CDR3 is TGTGCCAGCACCAAGGGGAAGGGGGCTGCCGGGGAGCTGTTTTTT.

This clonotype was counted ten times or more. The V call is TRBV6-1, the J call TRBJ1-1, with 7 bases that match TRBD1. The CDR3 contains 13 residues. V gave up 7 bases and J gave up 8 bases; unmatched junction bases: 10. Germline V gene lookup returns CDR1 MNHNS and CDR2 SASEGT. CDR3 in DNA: TGTGCCAGCATTGACAGGGCGAAGAGGGAAGCTTTCTTT. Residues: CASIDRAKREAFF.

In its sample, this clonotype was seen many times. The CDR3, as DNA: TGTGCCAGCAGTGCCCGAAATACAGAGACCACTGAAGCTTTCTTT. It codes for CASSARNTETTEAFF. The chain links TRBV12-3 or TRBV12-4 to TRBJ1-1; D remains ambiguous. With 5 bases removed from V and 4 bases from J, the gap between germline ends came to 17 bases. The CDR3 contains 15 residues.

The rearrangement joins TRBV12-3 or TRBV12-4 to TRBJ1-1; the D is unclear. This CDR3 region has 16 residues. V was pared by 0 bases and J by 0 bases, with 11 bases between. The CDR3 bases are TGTGCCAGCAGTTTAGCCCGAACAGATATGAACACTGAAGCTTTCTTT. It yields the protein CASSLARTDMNTEAFF.

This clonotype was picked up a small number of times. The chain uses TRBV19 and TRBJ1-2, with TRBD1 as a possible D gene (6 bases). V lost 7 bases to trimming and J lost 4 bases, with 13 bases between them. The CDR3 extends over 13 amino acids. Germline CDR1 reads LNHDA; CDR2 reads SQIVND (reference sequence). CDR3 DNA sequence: TGTGCCAGTAACCGGGACAACACCTATGGCTACACCTTC. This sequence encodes CASNRDNTYGYTF.

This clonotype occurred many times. CDR3 sequence (DNA): TGCAGTGCGCCCCGACAGGGAGCGAACACTGAAGCTTTCTTT. Its protein product is CSAPRQGANTEAFF. The genes are TRBV20-1 and TRBJ1-1, with 7 bases identical to TRBD1. CDR3 size: 14 residues. Germline trimming cut 6 bases from V and 1 base from J; bases unmatched to any gene: 8. Germline CDR1 DFQATT, CDR2 SNEGSKA (reference sequence).

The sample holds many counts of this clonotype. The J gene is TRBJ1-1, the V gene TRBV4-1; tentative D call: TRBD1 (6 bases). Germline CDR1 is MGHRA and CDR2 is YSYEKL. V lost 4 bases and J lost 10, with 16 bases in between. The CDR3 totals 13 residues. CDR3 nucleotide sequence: TGCGCCAGCAGCCCGGAACAGGGATGGGGAGCTTTCTTT. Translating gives CASSPEQGWGAFF.

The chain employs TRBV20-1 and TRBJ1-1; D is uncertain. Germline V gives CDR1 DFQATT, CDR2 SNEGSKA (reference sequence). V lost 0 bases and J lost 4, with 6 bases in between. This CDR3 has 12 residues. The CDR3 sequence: CSAREVGTEAFF. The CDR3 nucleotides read TGCAGTGCTAGAGAGGTGGGCACTGAAGCTTTCTTT.

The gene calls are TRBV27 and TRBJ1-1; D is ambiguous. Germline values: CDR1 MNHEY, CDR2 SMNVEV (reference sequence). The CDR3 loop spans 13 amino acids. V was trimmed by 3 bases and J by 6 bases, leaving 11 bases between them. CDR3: CASSFSGWSEAFF. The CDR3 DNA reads TGTGCCAGCAGTTTCTCCGGATGGTCTGAAGCTTTCTTT.

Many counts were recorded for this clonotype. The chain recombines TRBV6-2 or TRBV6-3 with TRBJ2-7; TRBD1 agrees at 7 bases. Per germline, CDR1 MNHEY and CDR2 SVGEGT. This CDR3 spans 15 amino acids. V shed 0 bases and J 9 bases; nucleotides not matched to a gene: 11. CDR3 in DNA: TGTGCCAGCAGTTACTCCGGGGACAGCATCACCGTGCAGTACTTC. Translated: CASSYSGDSITVQYF.

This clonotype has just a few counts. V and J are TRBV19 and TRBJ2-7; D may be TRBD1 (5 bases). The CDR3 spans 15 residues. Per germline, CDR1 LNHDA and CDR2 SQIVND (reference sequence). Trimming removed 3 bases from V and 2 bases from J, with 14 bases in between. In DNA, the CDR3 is TGTGCCAGTAGTATTCAGGGATCGGTTACCTACGAGCAGTACTTC. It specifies CASSIQGSVTYEQYF. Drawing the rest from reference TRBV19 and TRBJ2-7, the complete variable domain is DGGITQSPKYLFRKEGQNVTLSCEQNLNHDAMYWYRQDPGQGLRLIYYSQIVNDFQKGDIAEGYSVSREKKESFPLTVTSAQKNPTAFYLCASSIQGSVTYEQYFGPGTRLTVT.

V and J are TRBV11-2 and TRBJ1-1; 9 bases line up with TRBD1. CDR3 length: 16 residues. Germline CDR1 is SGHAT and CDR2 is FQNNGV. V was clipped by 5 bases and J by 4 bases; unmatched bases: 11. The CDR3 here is CASSPIPRQGGTEAFF. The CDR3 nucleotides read TGTGCCAGCAGCCCAATCCCGAGACAGGGGGGCACTGAAGCTTTCTTT.

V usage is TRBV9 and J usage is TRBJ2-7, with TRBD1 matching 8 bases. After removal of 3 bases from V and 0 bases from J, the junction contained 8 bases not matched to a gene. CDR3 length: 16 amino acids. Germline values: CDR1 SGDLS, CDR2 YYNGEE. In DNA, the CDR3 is TGTGCCAGCAGCGACCGACAGGGGATCGCCTCCTACGAGCAGTACTTC. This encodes CASSDRQGIASYEQYF.

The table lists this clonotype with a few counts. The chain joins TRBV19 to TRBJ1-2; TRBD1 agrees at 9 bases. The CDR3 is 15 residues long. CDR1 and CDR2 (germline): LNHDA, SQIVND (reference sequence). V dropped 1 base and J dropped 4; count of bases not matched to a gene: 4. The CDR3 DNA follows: TGTGCCAGTAGTATAGTCGGACAGGGGACCTATGGCTACACCTTC. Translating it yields CASSIVGQGTYGYTF.

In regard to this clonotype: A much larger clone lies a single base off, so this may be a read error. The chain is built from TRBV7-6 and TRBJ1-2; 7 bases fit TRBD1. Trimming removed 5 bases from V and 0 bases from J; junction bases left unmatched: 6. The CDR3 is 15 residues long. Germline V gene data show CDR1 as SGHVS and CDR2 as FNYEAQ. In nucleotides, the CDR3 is TGTGCCAGCAGCCCGCGTGGACAGGCTAACTATGGCTACACCTTC. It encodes CASSPRGQANYGYTF.

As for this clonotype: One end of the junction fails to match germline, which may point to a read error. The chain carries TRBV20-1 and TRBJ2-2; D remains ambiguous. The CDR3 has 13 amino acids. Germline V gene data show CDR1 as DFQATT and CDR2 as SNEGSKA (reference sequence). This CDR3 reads CSARVGNTGELFF. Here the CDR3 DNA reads TGCAGTGCAAGAGTCGGGAACACCGGGGAGCTGTTTTTT.

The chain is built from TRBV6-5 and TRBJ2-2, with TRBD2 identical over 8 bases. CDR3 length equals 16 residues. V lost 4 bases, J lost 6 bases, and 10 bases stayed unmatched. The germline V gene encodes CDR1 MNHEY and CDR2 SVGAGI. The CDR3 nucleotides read TGTGCCAGCAGTTCCAGGACGGGAGGGTTCCCCGGGGAGCTGTTTTTT. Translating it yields CASSSRTGGFPGELFF.

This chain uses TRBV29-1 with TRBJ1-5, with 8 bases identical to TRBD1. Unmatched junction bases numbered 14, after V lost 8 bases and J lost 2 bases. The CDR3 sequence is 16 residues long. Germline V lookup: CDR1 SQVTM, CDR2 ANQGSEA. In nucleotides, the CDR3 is TGCAGCCCACCCGGGACAGGTCCCGGGGGCAATCAGCCCCAGCATTTT. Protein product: CSPPGTGPGGNQPQHF.

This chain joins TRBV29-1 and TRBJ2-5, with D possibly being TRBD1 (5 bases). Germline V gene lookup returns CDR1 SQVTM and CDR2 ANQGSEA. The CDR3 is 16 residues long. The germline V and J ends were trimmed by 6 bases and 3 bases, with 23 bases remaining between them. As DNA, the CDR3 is TGCAGCGTCCACACCTCAGGGTCAGGGATGGAAGAGACCCAGTACTTC. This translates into CSVHTSGSGMEETQYF.

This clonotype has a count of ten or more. The CDR3 nucleotides are TGTGCCAGCAGTTCTGTGACAGGGGCCGAAGAGACCCAGTACTTC. It yields the protein CASSSVTGAEETQYF. The chain employs TRBV12-3 or TRBV12-4 and TRBJ2-5; 8 positions match TRBD1. CDR3 length: 15 amino acids. V dropped 4 bases and J dropped 3; count of bases not matched to a gene: 7.

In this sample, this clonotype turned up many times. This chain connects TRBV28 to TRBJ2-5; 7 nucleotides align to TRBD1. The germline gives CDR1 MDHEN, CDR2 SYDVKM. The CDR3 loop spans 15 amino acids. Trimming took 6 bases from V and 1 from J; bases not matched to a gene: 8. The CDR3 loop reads CASRPRGTVQETQYF. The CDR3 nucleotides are TGTGCCAGCAGACCCCGAGGGACAGTCCAAGAGACCCAGTACTTC.

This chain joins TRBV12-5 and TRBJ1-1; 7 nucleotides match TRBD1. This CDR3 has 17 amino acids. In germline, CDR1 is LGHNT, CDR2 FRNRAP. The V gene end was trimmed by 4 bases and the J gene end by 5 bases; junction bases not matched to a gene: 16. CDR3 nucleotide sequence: TGTGCTAGTGGTTCGACTGACAATCTACAGGGGAATACTGAAGCTTTCTTT. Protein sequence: CASGSTDNLQGNTEAFF.

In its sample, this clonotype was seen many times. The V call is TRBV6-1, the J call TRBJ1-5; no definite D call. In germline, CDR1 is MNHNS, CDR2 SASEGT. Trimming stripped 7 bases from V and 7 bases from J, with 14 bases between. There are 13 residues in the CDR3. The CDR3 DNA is TGTGCCAGCACTACTAGGGAGGACCAGCCCCAGCATTTT. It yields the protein CASTTREDQPQHF.

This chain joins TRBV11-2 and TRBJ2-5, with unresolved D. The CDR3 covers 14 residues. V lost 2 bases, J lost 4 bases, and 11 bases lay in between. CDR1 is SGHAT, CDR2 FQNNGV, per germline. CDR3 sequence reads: CASSLYIARETQYF. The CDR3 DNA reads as TGTGCCAGCAGCTTATACATTGCGCGAGAGACCCAGTACTTC.

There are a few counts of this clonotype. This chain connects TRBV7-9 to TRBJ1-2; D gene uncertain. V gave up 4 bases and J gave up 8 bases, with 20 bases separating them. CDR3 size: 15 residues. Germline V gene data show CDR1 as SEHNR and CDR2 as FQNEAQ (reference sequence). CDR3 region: CASSSLGAVGGGYTF. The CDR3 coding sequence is TGTGCCAGCAGCTCGCTAGGAGCCGTCGGTGGCGGCTACACCTTC.

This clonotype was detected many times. The CDR3 is CASSYWVEGQPQHF. For the CDR3, the DNA is TGTGCCAGCAGTTACTGGGTTGAGGGGCAGCCCCAGCATTTT. V usage is TRBV6-2 or TRBV6-3 and J usage is TRBJ1-5; TRBD1 might be the D (5 bases). The V end lost 1 base, the J end lost 7 bases, and 11 bases lay between the germline ends. CDR1 is MNHEY and CDR2 is SVGEGT in the germline V gene. The CDR3 covers 14 residues.

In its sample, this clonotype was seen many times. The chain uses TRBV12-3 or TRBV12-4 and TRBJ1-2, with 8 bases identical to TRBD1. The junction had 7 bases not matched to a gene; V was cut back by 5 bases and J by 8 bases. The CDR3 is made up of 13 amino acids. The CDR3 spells CASSPQGAGGYTF. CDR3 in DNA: TGTGCCAGCAGTCCCCAGGGGGCCGGCGGCTACACCTTC.

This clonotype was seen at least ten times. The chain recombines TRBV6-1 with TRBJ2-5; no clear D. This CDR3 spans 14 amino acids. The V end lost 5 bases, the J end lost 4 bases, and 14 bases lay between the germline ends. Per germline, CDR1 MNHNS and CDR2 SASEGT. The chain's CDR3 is CASSLPGLGETQYF. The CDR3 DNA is TGTGCCAGCAGTCTCCCCGGGCTGGGAGAGACCCAGTACTTC.

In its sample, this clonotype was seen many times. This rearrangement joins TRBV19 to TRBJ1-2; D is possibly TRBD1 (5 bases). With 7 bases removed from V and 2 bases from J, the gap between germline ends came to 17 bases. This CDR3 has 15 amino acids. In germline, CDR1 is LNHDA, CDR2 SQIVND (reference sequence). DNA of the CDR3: TGTGCCAGTACCCCCTCCGGGGCAGGAAACTATGGCTACACCTTC. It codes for CASTPSGAGNYGYTF. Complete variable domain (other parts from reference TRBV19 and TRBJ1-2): DGGITQSPKYLFRKEGQNVTLSCEQNLNHDAMYWYRQDPGQGLRLIYYSQIVNDFQKGDIAEGYSVSREKKESFPLTVTSAQKNPTAFYLCASTPSGAGNYGYTFGSGTRLTVV.